This TCR beta chain is from a study of T cells after yellow fever vaccination. This CDR3 contains 15 residues. V lost 3 bases to trimming and J lost 1 base, with 13 bases between them. From germline, CDR1 is MNHEY and CDR2 SMNVEV (reference sequence). TCRdb re-called the 5' RACE reads through MiXCR, storing one row per CDR3 protein. The sample includes about 130,000 distinct CDR3 sequences, roughly 10% of them seen just once. This sample comprised CD8+ T cells sorted from PBMCs, obtained on the day of the yellow fever booster vaccination. The origin of this receptor is a man between 18 and 29 years old who received the YFV17D yellow fever vaccine. This sequence joins TRBV27 and TRBJ2-7, with a tentative D call TRBD1 (6 bases). CDR3 residues: CASSFAGDISYEQYF. CDR3 DNA sequence: TGTGCCAGCAGTTTCGCAGGGGACATATCCTACGAGCAGTACTTC.